Given below is one T cell receptor beta chain in context. J was trimmed by 5 bases and V by 2 bases; bases with no gene match: 6. This CDR3 comprises 15 residues. The V gene's germline CDR1 is SGHRS and CDR2 YFSETQ. These data come from a study of blood T cell repertoires in COVID-19. Study at large: Samples representing acute and convalescent COVID-19 were sourced from the United States, Italy and Spain. The cDNA or gDNA used as material had been derived from T cells, B-cell-depleted T cells, or PBMCs.

In the original workflow: The assay estimated nucleated cells by amplifying reference gene primers. Produced via immunoSEQ multiplex PCR; TCRdb's table is partial and in-frame only. That table furnishes V, J and clone size, whereas the DNA furnished D and trimming. The sample lists about 140,000 clones, around 80% occurring once. The V gene is TRBV5-1, the J gene TRBJ2-1, with 8 bases that match TRBD2. Source material: peripheral blood. The source is a woman older than 75 with active or convalescent COVID-19. CDR3 region: CASSLAGAMNNEQFF. The CDR3 region has the DNA TGCGCCAGCAGCTTAGCGGGGGCGATGAACAATGAGCAGTTCTTC.